Here is one T cell receptor beta chain with its context. What antigen it recognizes has not been identified. No quality values exist for individual bases; no much larger clone is one base distant. This record belongs to a study of cytomegalovirus exposure and HLA in healthy donors (TCRdb year 2017). Some background on the complete study: The roughly 700 repertoires of the first cohort and the roughly 120 validation repertoires were produced on the same platform, according to a later analysis. The study was designed to test whether signatures of past pathogen exposure could be identified by cataloging public T cell receptors. Besides the first cohort of approximately 710 subjects, a separate validation cohort made up of about 120 different subjects was used. To predict cytomegalovirus infection status, the study combined high-throughput TCR immunosequencing, statistical association of individual TCRs with disease status, and machine learning.

The study at large found these results: In the study, some 160 TCR beta chains were listed as associated with cytomegalovirus. Most TCR sequences were observed very rarely across donors, whereas some public TCRs were present in many individuals. It was suggested by the authors that the approach could potentially be generalized to other disease states and immunological phenotypes. A later analysis had no HLA typing for the validation cohort, so co-occurrence there was scored across all 120 repertoires. In vitro tests confirmed that a few of the cytomegalovirus-associated TCR beta chains recognize cytomegalovirus antigens. The classifier was reported to diagnose cytomegalovirus status with high specificity and sensitivity in both the original cohort and the validation cohort. A later analysis found that TCRs clustered in the first cohort also tended to co-occur in the 95 to 150 validation repertoires, with approximately 93% of cluster scores above 0.

Separate from the approximately 700-subject first cohort, the validation cohort of about 130 subjects was the group to which the donors belonged. The method behind the library was the immunoSEQ multiplex PCR assay. The authors' pipeline ran thus. A statistical classification framework was developed to diagnose cytomegalovirus status using the catalog of TCR beta chain sequences. TCRdb provides this immuneACCESS table in a form limited to in-frame rearrangements. Some clones are lacking; in checked studies, under half of them reflect an unresolved V gene, and why the rest are absent is not known. D and trimming come from the DNA, and the V and J calls and clone size come from that table. Counted in this sample were around 52,000 clones; 88% of them appeared once. Together, the top ten hold about 6.7% of the sample. From its cysteine to its phenylalanine, the CDR3 spans 14 amino acids. This entry keeps only the CDR3 DNA: 42 bases, framed from base 1. Clipping removes 4 bases from V and 6 bases from J, with 6 as the unmatched junction base count. The germline V gene (reference sequence) specifies MNHEY as CDR1 and SMNVEV as CDR2.

The TCR originated in a woman aged 25 to 39 in good health and CMV-seronegative. Sequenced input: PBMCs. Here the chain combines TRBV27 and TRBJ2-3; TRBD1 aligns with 8 central bases. CDR3 reads: CASSYQGAGDTQYF. The DNA reads TGTGCCAGCAGTTATCAGGGGGCCGGTGATACGCAGTATTTT.